This T cell receptor (beta chain) was observed in a study of identical twins. Using its own MiXCR run on the 5' RACE reads, TCRdb lists one record per CDR3 protein. The sample lists about 520,000 distinct CDR3 sequences, roughly a fifth occurring once. This clonotype was counted only a few times. The target antigen is unknown. Healthy Caucasians made up all donors. Overall study findings and caveats: The degree of excess twin sharing was weaker in beta out-of-frame sequences. Rather than following the same donors, the conclusions depended on cross-sectional statistical analysis. Memory repertoires lacked the insertion deficit that abundant cord blood beta clonotypes showed.

This sample also appeared in a second study, on T cells expressing NK-cell markers.

This receptor was obtained from a woman aged 18 to 35 in good health. The sample consisted of CD4+ T cells sorted from blood.

CDR3 DNA: TGTGCCAGCAGCTTGAACAAGGACACTGAAGCTTTCTTT. Protein product: CASSLNKDTEAFF. The chain couples TRBV11-3 to TRBJ1-1; D is unresolved. This CDR3 contains 13 residues. The V and J ends lost 3 bases and 3 bases respectively, with 8 bases between them. The germline CDR1 and CDR2 sequences are SGHNT and YENEEA.